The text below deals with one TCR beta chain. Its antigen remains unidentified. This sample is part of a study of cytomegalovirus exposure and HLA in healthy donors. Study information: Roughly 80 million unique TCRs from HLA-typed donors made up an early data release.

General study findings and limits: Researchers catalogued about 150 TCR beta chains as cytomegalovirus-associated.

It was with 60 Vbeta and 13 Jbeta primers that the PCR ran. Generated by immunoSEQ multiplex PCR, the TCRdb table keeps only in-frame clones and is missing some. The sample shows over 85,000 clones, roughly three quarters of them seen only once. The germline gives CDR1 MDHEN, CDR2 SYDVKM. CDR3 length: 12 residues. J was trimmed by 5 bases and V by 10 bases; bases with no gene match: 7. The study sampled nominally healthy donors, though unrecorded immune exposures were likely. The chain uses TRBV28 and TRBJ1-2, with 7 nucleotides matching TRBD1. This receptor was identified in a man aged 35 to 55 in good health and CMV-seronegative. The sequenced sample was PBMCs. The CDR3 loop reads CATSDRIYGYTF. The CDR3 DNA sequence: TGTGCCACTTCGGACAGGATTTATGGCTACACCTTC.